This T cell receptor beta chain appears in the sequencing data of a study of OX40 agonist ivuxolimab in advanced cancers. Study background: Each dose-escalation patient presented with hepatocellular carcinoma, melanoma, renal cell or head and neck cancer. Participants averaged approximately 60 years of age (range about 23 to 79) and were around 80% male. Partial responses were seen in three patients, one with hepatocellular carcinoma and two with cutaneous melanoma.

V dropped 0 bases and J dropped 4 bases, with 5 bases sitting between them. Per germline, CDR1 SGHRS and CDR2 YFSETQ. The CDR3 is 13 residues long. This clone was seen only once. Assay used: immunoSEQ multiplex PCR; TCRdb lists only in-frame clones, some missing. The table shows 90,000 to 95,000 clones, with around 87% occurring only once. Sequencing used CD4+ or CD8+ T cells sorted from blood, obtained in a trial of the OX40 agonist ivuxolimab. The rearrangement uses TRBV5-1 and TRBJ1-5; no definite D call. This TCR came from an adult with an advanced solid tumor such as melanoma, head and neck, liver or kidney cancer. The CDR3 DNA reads TGCGCCAGCAGCTTGGCTGCAAATCAGCCCCAGCATTTT. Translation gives CASSLAANQPQHF.